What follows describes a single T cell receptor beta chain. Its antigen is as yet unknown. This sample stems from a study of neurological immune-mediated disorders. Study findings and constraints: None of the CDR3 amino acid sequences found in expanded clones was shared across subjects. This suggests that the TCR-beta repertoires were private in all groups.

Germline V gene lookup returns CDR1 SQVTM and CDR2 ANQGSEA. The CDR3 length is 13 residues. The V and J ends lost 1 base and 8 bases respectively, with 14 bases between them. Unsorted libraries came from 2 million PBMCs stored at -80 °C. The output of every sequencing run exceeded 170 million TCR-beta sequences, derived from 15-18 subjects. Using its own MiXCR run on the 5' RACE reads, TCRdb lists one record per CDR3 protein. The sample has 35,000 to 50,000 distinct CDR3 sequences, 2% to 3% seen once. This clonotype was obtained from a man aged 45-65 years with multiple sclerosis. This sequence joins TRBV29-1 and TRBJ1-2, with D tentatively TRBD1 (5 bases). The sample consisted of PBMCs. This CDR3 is CSVEAERGRGYTF. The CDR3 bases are TGCAGCGTTGAAGCAGAAAGGGGTAGGGGCTACACCTTC.